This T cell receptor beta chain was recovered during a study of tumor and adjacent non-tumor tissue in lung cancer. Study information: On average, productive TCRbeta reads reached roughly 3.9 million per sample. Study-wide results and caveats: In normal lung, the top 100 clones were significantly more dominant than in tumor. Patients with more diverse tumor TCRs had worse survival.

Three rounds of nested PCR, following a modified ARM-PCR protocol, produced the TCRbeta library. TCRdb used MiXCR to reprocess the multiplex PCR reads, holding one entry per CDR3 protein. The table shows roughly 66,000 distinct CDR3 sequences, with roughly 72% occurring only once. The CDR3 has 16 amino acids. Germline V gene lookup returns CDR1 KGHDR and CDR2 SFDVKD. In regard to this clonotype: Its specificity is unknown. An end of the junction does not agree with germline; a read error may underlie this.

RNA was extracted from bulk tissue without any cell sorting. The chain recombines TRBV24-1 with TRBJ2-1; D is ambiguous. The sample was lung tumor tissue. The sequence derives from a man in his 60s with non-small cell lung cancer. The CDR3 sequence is CVTFTPAPNPYNEQFF. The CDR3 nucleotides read TGTGTCACCTTTACCCCGGCCCCGAACCCCTACAATGAGCAGTTCTTC.